Here is one T cell receptor (beta chain) with its context. This CDR3 has 16 amino acids. The V and J ends lost 2 bases and 1 base respectively, with 15 bases between them. Germline V gene lookup returns CDR1 SGHRS and CDR2 YFSETQ. One entry per CDR3 protein, called by TCRdb with MiXCR from the RT-PCR reads. Of about 3,800 distinct CDR3 sequences detected, less than 40% appear once; the ten largest clones hold around 5.1%. The clonotype was recovered from a female donor with primary Sjogren's syndrome. Sequenced input: memory CD4+ T cells from salivary gland. The chain links TRBV5-1 to TRBJ2-5, with D maybe TRBD2 (6 bases). The CDR3 DNA sequence: TGCGCCAGCAGCTTAACCACCGGGACTCCCCAAGAGACCCAGTACTTC. It encodes CASSLTTGTPQETQYF.